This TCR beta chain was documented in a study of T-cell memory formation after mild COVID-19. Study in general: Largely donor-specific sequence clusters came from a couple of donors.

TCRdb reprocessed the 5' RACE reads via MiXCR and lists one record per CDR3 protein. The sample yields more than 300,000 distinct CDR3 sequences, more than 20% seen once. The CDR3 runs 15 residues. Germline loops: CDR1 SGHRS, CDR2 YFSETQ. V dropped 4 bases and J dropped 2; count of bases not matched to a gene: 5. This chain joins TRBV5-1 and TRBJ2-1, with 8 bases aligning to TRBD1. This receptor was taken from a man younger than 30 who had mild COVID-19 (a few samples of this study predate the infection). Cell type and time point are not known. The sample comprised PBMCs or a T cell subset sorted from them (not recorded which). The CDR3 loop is CASSPQGAAYNEQFF. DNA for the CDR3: TGCGCCAGCAGCCCGCAGGGGGCCGCCTACAATGAGCAGTTCTTC.